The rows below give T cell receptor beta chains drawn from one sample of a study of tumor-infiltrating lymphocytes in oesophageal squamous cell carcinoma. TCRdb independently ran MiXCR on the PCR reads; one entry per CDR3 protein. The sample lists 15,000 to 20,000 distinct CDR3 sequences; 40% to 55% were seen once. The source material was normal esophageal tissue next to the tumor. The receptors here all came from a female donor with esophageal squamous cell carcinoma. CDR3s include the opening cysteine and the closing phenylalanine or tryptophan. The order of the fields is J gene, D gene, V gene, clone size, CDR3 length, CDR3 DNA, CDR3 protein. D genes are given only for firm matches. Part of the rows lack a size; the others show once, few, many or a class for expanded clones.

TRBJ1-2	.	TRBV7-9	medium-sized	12	TGTGCCAGCAGCTTAGCTGTTTGGGGCTACACCTTC	CASSLAVWGYTF
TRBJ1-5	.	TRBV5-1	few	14	TGCGCCAGCAGTGAGGGGAATAGCAATCAGCCCCAGCATTTT	CASSEGNSNQPQHF
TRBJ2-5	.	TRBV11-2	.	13	TGTGCCAGCAGCACTTACGTGGAAGAGACCCAGTACTTC	CASSTYVEETQYF
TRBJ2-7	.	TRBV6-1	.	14	TGTGCCAGCAGTGAACGTGGGGGATGGGACGAGCAGTACTTC	CASSERGGWDEQYF
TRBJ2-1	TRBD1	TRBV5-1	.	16	TGCGCCAGCAGAAATGGGGAGACAGGGAACGGCGGTGAGCAGTTCTTC	CASRNGETGNGGEQFF
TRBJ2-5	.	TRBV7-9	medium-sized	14	TGTGCCAGCAGCCCATGGACAGCTCAAGAGACCCAGTACTTC	CASSPWTAQETQYF
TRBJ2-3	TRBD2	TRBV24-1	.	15	TGTGCCACCAGTGATCGAGCGGGAGGTCGGTATACGCAGTATTTT	CATSDRAGGRYTQYF
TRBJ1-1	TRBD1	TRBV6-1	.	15	TGTGCCAGCAGTGAAATTGGGACAGGGGTGACTGAAGCTTTCTTT	CASSEIGTGVTEAFF
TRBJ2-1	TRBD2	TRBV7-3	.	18	TGTGCCAGCAGCTTAACTAGCGGGGGGGCCTTACCCTACAATGAGCAGTTCTTC	CASSLTSGGALPYNEQFF
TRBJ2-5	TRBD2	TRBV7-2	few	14	TGTGCCAGCAGCCTAATGAGCGGGGGGGAGACCCAGTACTTC	CASSLMSGGETQYF
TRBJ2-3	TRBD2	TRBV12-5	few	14	TGTGCTAGTGGTTGGACTAGCGGGAGTCGAACGCAGTATTTT	CASGWTSGSRTQYF
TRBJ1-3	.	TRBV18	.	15	TGTGCCAGCTCCACTTTCGGTACTAGTGGAAACACCATATATTTT	CASSTFGTSGNTIYF
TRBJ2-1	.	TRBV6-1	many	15	TGTGCCAGCAGTTCACCGGGACTCCACGACAATGAGCAGTTCTTC	CASSSPGLHDNEQFF
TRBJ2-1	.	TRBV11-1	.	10	TGTGCCAGCAGCTCGTGGGAAAGGGTGTTC	CASSSWERVF
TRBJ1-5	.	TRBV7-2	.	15	TGTGCCAGCAGCTTAGAAGACAGTAGCAATCAGCCCCAGCATTTT	CASSLEDSSNQPQHF
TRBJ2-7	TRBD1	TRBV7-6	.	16	TGTGCCAGCAGCGTCTCCGGGACAGTGAAGAACTACGAGCAGTACTTC	CASSVSGTVKNYEQYF
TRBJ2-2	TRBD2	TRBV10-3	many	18	TGTGCCATCAGTTTCACTAGCGGAAAAGGGGCGGACACCGGGGAGCTGTTTTTT	CAISFTSGKGADTGELFF
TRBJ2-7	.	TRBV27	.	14	TGTGCCAGCAGCCGGGACGATCGATCTTACGAGCAGTACTTC	CASSRDDRSYEQYF
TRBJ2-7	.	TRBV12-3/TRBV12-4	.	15	TGTGCCAGCAGTTTGGTTCAGGGCGTTTCCTACGAGCAGTACTTC	CASSLVQGVSYEQYF
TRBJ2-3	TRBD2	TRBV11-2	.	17	TGTGCCAGCAGCCCCGGGAGAGCGGGAGGATGGGGAGATACGCAGTATTTT	CASSPGRAGGWGDTQYF
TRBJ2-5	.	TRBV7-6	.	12	TGTGCCAGCAGCGACCCCGGGGAGACCCAGTACTTC	CASSDPGETQYF
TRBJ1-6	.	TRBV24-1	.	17	TGTGCCACCAATGAACCCCATATGGGAGGTCAAACAGAGACCCAGTACTTT	CATNEPHMGGQTETQYF
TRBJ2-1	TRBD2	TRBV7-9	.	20	TGTGCCAGCAGCCTGGGGGCTAGCGGGAGAGTCCGTGCTAAACAAAATGAGCAGTTCTTC	CASSLGASGRVRAKQNEQFF
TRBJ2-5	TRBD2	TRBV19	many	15	TGTGCCAGTACCCCGGTCGGGGGGGCGAGAGAGACCCAGTACTTC	CASTPVGGARETQYF
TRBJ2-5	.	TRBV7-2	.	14	TGTGCCAGCAGCGTGACCCCAGGAGGTGTGACCCAGTACTTC	CASSVTPGGVTQYF
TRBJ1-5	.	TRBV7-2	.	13	TGTGCCAGCAGCTTTTACCGCAATCAGCCCCAGCATTTT	CASSFYRNQPQHF
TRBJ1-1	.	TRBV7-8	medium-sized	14	TGTGCCAGCACGTTCGGAGGGGGTTTAACTGAAGCTTTCTTT	CASTFGGGLTEAFF
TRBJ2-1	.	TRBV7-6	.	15	TGTGCCAGCAGCTCGGGCAGGCTGGATGGGGATGAGCAGTTCTTC	CASSSGRLDGDEQFF
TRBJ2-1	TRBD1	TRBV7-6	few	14	TGTGCCAGCAGCTTTGGGACAGCCCGCCGGGAGCAGTTCTTC	CASSFGTARREQFF
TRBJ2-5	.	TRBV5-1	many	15	TGCGCCAGCCAGGGAGGCCACGCGTTAATAGAGACCCAGTACTTC	CASQGGHALIETQYF
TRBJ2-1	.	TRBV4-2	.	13	TGTGCCAGCAGCCAGCGGACTAACAATGAGCAGTTCTTC	CASSQRTNNEQFF
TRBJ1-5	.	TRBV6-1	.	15	TGTGCCAGCAGTGAAGTGGGCGACGGGGATCAGCCCCAGCATTTT	CASSEVGDGDQPQHF
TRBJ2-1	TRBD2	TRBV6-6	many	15	TGTGCCAGCAGTTACTCCACTAGCGGGAAAGGTGAGCAGTTCTTC	CASSYSTSGKGEQFF
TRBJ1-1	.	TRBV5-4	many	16	TGTGCCAGCAGCTTGGGGCCACAGGGAGGCCACACTGAAGCTTTCTTT	CASSLGPQGGHTEAFF
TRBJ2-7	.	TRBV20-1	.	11	TGCAGTGCTAGGGACTACAATGAGCAGTACTTC	CSARDYNEQYF
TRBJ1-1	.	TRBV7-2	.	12	TGTGCCAGCAGCTTGGGGTACACTGAAGCTTTCTTT	CASSLGYTEAFF
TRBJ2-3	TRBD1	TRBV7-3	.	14	TGTGCCAGCAGCCGACAGGGTGGGCCAGATACGCAGTATTTT	CASSRQGGPDTQYF
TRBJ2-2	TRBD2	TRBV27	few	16	TGTGCCAGCAGTCCGAGACTAGCGCGCGACACCGGGGAGCTGTTTTTT	CASSPRLARDTGELFF
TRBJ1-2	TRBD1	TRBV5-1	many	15	TGCGCCAGCAGCTCAGGGACAGCCACTAACTATGGCTACACCTTC	CASSSGTATNYGYTF
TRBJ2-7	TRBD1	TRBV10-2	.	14	TGCGCCAGCAGTCGACAGGGGTTAATCGGCGAGCAGTACTTC	CASSRQGLIGEQYF
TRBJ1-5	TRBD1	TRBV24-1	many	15	TGTGCCACCAGTGACCGACAGGGGGTTGGTCAGCCCCAGCATTTT	CATSDRQGVGQPQHF
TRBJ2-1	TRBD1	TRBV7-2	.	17	TGTGCCAGCAGCCTTCCCACCGGGACAGGGAATTACAATGAGCAGTTCTTC	CASSLPTGTGNYNEQFF
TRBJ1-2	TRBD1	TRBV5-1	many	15	TGCGCCAGCAGCTCCGACAGGGGACTCCGCCAAGGCTACACCTTC	CASSSDRGLRQGYTF
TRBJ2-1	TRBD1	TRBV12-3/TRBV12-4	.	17	TGTGCCAGCAGTCTTACCTACGGGACAGGGTTTCCTACCGAGCAGTTCTTC	CASSLTYGTGFPTEQFF
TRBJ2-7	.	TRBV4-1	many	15	TGCGCCAGCAGCCAAGAGGACCGGGACCCCTACGAGCAGTACTTC	CASSQEDRDPYEQYF
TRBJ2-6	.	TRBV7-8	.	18	TGTGCCAGCAGCTTACGAGGGCTGGATTTTTCTGGGGCCAACGTCCTGACTTTC	CASSLRGLDFSGANVLTF
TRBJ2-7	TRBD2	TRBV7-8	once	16	TGTGCCAGCAGCCCAAGACTAGCGGGACAGCGGGGGGAGCAGTACTTC	CASSPRLAGQRGEQYF
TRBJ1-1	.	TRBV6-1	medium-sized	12	TGTGCCAGCAGTGTTGGTGAAACTGAAGCTTTCTTT	CASSVGETEAFF
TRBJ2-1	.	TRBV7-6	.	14	TGTGCTAGCAGCTCCCATCCTACGGGGACTGAGCAGTTCTTC	CASSSHPTGTEQFF
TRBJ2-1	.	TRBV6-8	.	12	TGTGCCAGCAGCAACTATAATTCACCCCTCCACTTC	CASSNYNSPLHF
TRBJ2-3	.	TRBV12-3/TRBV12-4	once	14	TGTGCCAGCAGTTTGGGCGGGGGCCCAGATACGCAGTATTTT	CASSLGGGPDTQYF
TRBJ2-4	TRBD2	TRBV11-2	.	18	TGTGCCAGCAGCTTAAACCTAGCGGGAACTATTAAGTACAATGAGCAGTACTTC	CASSLNLAGTIKYNEQYF
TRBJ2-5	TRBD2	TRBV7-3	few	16	TGTGCCAGCAGCTTATCCTGGACTAGCGGGGGCAATGAGCAGTACTTC	CASSLSWTSGGNEQYF